Listed here are 6 T cell receptor beta chains from one sample, sequenced in a study of human T cells and chemical hapten exposure. The time point denotes: patch test 2, 6 weeks after DPC sensitization. The treatment denotes: therapeutic diphenylcyclopropenone sensitization with weekly scalp DPC. MiXCR, run by TCRdb on the RACE reads, gives a single entry per CDR3 protein. The sample carries about 140,000 distinct CDR3 sequences, about 12% recorded once. The sequencing used whole blood, collected in connection with sensitization to the hapten diphenylcyclopropenone (DPC). These receptors were taken from a woman aged 50 to 60 with alopecia areata. Some clones in this sample may be carry-over from other donors' samples.

This clonotype was seen more than once but under ten times. This sequence joins TRBV18 and TRBJ2-7; the D gene is possibly TRBD1 (5 bases). Trimming removed 3 bases at V and 5 bases at J, with 11 bases between. Germline V gives CDR1 KGHSH, CDR2 LQKENI. The CDR3 consists of 13 residues. This CDR3 is CASSPTLGDEQYF. Here the CDR3 DNA reads TGTGCCAGCTCACCGACGTTAGGGGACGAGCAGTACTTC.

The V call is TRBV20-1, the J call TRBJ2-3; D remains ambiguous. The CDR3 is made up of 13 amino acids. Germline CDR1 DFQATT, CDR2 SNEGSKA (reference sequence). V gave up 5 bases and J gave up 5 bases, with 14 bases separating them. The CDR3 DNA sequence: TGCAGTGCTGGCAGATCGGCGAGAGATACGCAGTATTTT. Translated, it gives CSAGRSARDTQYF.

This clonotype was counted ten times or more. The J gene is TRBJ1-5, the V gene TRBV28, with 9 bases aligning to TRBD1. V lost 3 bases to trimming and J lost 4 bases; unmatched junction nucleotides: 4. Germline V gene sequence: CDR1 MDHEN, CDR2 SYDVKM. The CDR3 runs 15 residues. The CDR3, as DNA: TGTGCCAGCAGTTTGACAGGGGGATTTAATCAGCCCCAGCATTTT. Translated, it gives CASSLTGGFNQPQHF.

Many counts were recorded for this clonotype. The chain uses TRBV20-1 and TRBJ1-6, with a possible D match to TRBD1 (6 bases). The CDR3 has 15 amino acids. Trimming took 5 bases from V and 6 from J, leaving 17 bases between them. Germline values: CDR1 DFQATT, CDR2 SNEGSKA (reference sequence). The DNA for the CDR3 is TGCAGTGCTGTACCTGATACAGGGCGTAATTCACCCCTCCACTTT. Residues: CSAVPDTGRNSPLHF.

This clonotype was counted at least ten times. The chain combines TRBV7-2 with TRBJ2-7, with TRBD2 identical over 8 bases. After removal of 5 bases from V and 4 bases from J, the junction contained 7 bases not matched to a gene. Germline CDR1 and CDR2: SGHTA and FQGNSA. The CDR3 is 14 residues long. The CDR3 region has the DNA TGTGCCAGCAGCCCCCTAGCGGGCCCGTACGAGCAGTACTTC. Its translation: CASSPLAGPYEQYF.

Ten or more counts support this clonotype. V is TRBV5-1 and J is TRBJ2-6; D gene unclear. CDR3 length: 16 amino acids. CDR1 is SGHRS, CDR2 YFSETQ, per germline. Deletions cut 1 base from V and 0 bases from J, with 8 bases between. CDR3 bases: TGCGCCAGCAGCTTGTCCCCCTCCTCTGGGGCCAACGTCCTGACTTTC. As protein: CASSLSPSSGANVLTF.